Presented here are 22 T cell receptor beta chains from one specimen sequenced in a study of T cells after yellow fever vaccination. TCRdb re-called the 5' RACE reads through MiXCR, storing one row per CDR3 protein. The sample includes about 400,000 distinct CDR3 sequences, 6% to 8% seen only once; the top ten take approximately 16%. This material consisted of PBMCs, taken 5 days after the yellow fever booster vaccination. Receptors were obtained from a man under 40 who received the YFV17D yellow fever vaccine.

The V call is TRBV10-3, the J call TRBJ2-1, with a possible D match to TRBD2 (5 bases). Trimming left V 3 bases short and J 2 bases short, with 11 bases between. The length of the CDR3 is 15 residues. CDR1 and CDR2 from the germline V gene are ENHRY and SYGVKD. The CDR3 nucleotides are TGTGCCATCAGTGAAGGAGAGGGTCCCTACAATGAGCAGTTCTTC. Amino acid sequence: CAISEGEGPYNEQFF.

The genes are TRBV7-2 and TRBJ2-7; perhaps TRBD2 as D (6 bases). This CDR3 has 14 residues. The germline V and J ends were trimmed by 1 base and 3 bases, with 10 bases remaining between them. Germline V lookup: CDR1 SGHTA, CDR2 FQGNSA. CDR3 region: CASSLVGGNYEQYF. The DNA of the CDR3 is TGTGCCAGCAGCTTAGTGGGGGGTAACTACGAGCAGTACTTC.

In its sample, this clonotype was seen a few times. The J gene is TRBJ2-1, the V gene TRBV6-5; 10 bases agree with TRBD2. V was pared by 0 bases and J by 7 bases, with 6 bases of the junction left unmatched. Germline V gene lookup returns CDR1 MNHEY and CDR2 SVGAGI. The CDR3 covers 16 residues. CDR3 nucleotide sequence: TGTGCCAGCAGTTACTCTACTAGCGGGAAAGGGAATGAGCAGTTCTTC. It translates to CASSYSTSGKGNEQFF.

In its sample, this clonotype was seen many times. This chain joins TRBV12-3 or TRBV12-4 and TRBJ2-1; no definite D call. This CDR3 contains 11 residues. Trimming stripped 2 bases from V and 8 bases from J, with 4 bases between. The CDR3 DNA reads as TGTGCCAGCAGTTTAATCCATGAGCAGTTCTTC. Translation gives CASSLIHEQFF.

This clonotype was recorded many times. The chain joins TRBV20-1 to TRBJ1-5; D remains unclear. Germline V gene data show CDR1 as DFQATT and CDR2 as SNEGSKA (reference sequence). V gave up 4 bases and J gave up 4 bases, with 14 bases separating them. This CDR3 has 14 residues. In nucleotides, the CDR3 is TGCAGTGCTACCTTTGGGCAGGTGAATCAGCCCCAGCATTTT. It yields the protein CSATFGQVNQPQHF.

The table lists this clonotype with many counts. V gene TRBV5-1 combines with J gene TRBJ2-3; 10 bases line up with TRBD2. The CDR3 is 15 amino acids. The junction had 7 bases not matched to a gene; V was cut back by 5 bases and J by 4 bases. Germline CDR1 and CDR2: SGHRS and YFSETQ. The CDR3 loop reads CASSSGLAPSDTQYF. The CDR3 DNA reads as TGCGCCAGCAGTTCGGGACTAGCGCCCTCAGATACGCAGTATTTT.

The chain is built from TRBV4-3 and TRBJ2-5; D unclear. The CDR3 spans 16 residues. The V end lost 0 bases, the J end lost 5 bases, and 16 bases lay between the germline ends. Germline values: CDR1 LGHNA, CDR2 YSLEER. Here the CDR3 reads CASSQDHSFGAETQYF. The DNA of the CDR3 is TGCGCCAGCAGCCAAGATCACAGCTTCGGTGCTGAGACCCAGTACTTC.

This clonotype appeared many times. The V call is TRBV13, the J call TRBJ2-3; 8 bases agree with TRBD1. CDR1 is PRHDT, CDR2 FYEKMQ, per germline (reference sequence). J was trimmed by 6 bases and V by 3 bases; bases with no gene match: 5. The CDR3 totals 14 residues. This CDR3 reads CASSLTGDLDTQYF. The CDR3 nucleotides are TGTGCCAGCAGCTTGACAGGGGACCTTGATACGCAGTATTTT.

This clonotype was counted at least ten times. The chain combines TRBV19 with TRBJ1-1; the D gene is possibly TRBD1 (6 bases). The CDR3 is made up of 13 amino acids. V was pared by 11 bases and J by 4 bases, with 17 bases between. The germline gives CDR1 LNHDA, CDR2 SQIVND (reference sequence). As DNA, the CDR3 is TGTGCCTGCGGAGGGGCCAGGGGCACTGAAGCTTTCTTT. It is translated as CACGGARGTEAFF.

J is TRBJ2-2 and V is TRBV5-1; weak D call: TRBD1 (6 bases). The CDR3 runs to 16 residues. Germline V gives CDR1 SGHRS, CDR2 YFSETQ. Trimming shortened V by 7 bases and J by 1 base, and 17 bases separated the two germline ends. CDR3 nucleotide sequence: TGCGCCAGCCGATACCAGGGGCAGGTGAACACCGGGGAGCTGTTTTTT. This sequence encodes CASRYQGQVNTGELFF.

This clonotype was counted only a few times. J is TRBJ2-7 and V is TRBV28; tentative D call: TRBD2 (7 bases). Germline V gene sequence: CDR1 MDHEN, CDR2 SYDVKM. V was cut by 3 bases and J by 4 bases, with 22 bases left in between. This CDR3 region has 17 residues. The CDR3 DNA reads as TGTGCCAGCAGTTTCCCTGCAACAGGGACTATTCGTTACGAGCAGTACTTC. Translating it yields CASSFPATGTIRYEQYF. The whole variable domain, remainder taken from reference TRBV28 and TRBJ2-7, is DVKVTQSSRYLVKRTGEKVFLECVQDMDHENMFWYRQDPGLGLRLIYFSYDVKMKEKGDIPEGYSVSREKKERFSLILESASTNQTSMYLCASSFPATGTIRYEQYFGPGTRLTVT.

This clonotype showed up just a few times. V gene TRBV27 combines with J gene TRBJ2-3; 10 bases line up with TRBD1. Germline trimming cut 4 bases from V and 2 bases from J; bases unmatched to any gene: 6. Looked up from germline, CDR1 is MNHEY and CDR2 is SMNVEV (reference sequence). This CDR3 comprises 16 residues. The CDR3 DNA reads TGTGCCAGCAGTTACGGGGACAGGGGCGACACAGATACGCAGTATTTT. The encoded protein is CASSYGDRGDTDTQYF.

This rearrangement joins TRBV5-4 to TRBJ1-1; TRBD1 agrees at 8 bases. The V gene's germline CDR1 is SGHNT and CDR2 YYREEE (reference sequence). CDR3 length equals 14 residues. V lost 5 bases to trimming and J lost 4 bases; unmatched junction nucleotides: 7. The CDR3 here is CASSFGQGSTEAFF. CDR3 sequence (DNA): TGTGCCAGCAGTTTTGGACAGGGAAGCACTGAAGCTTTCTTT.

This clonotype turned up a few times. The V gene is TRBV15, the J gene TRBJ1-4; D is perhaps TRBD1 (5 bases). The V gene lost 10 bases and the J gene lost 3 bases, with 15 bases spanning the gap. CDR1 and CDR2 from the germline V gene are LNHNV and YYDKDF (reference sequence). This CDR3 is 14 amino acids long. CDR3 sequence: CANGNGAANEKLFF. The CDR3 region has the DNA TGTGCCAATGGCAATGGGGCGGCTAATGAAAAACTGTTTTTT.

This clonotype occurred many times. V gene TRBV2 combines with J gene TRBJ2-1; D assignment may be TRBD1 or TRBD2 (5 bases each). Germline values: CDR1 SNHLY, CDR2 FYNNEI. CDR3 length: 15 amino acids. V was shortened by 8 bases and J by 7 bases, with 21 bases between the two germline ends. CDR3 coding DNA: TGTGCCAGCGGCCCGCCAGGGCTATCGGGGAATGAGCAGTTCTTC. It translates to CASGPPGLSGNEQFF.

This clonotype appeared a few times. This sequence joins TRBV18 and TRBJ2-3; TRBD1 matches 8 bases. The trim removed 2 bases at V and 4 bases at J, leaving 11 bases unmatched. Germline V gene sequence: CDR1 KGHSH, CDR2 LQKENI. The CDR3 is made up of 17 amino acids. The CDR3: CASSPEWTGSGADTQYF. CDR3 nucleotides: TGTGCCAGCTCACCAGAATGGACAGGGAGCGGCGCAGATACGCAGTATTTT.

This clonotype showed up just a few times. The CDR3 protein is CSAYPGFGELFF. The CDR3 DNA reads as TGCAGTGCCTACCCGGGATTCGGGGAGCTGTTTTTT. The chain couples TRBV20-1 to TRBJ2-2; tentatively, D is TRBD2 (5 bases). Germline V gene sequence: CDR1 DFQATT, CDR2 SNEGSKA (reference sequence). V lost 6 bases and J lost 7, with 12 bases in between. This CDR3 spans 12 amino acids.

This chain uses TRBV4-3 with TRBJ2-7, with 7 bases matching TRBD2. The CDR3 covers 15 residues. Per the germline V gene, CDR1 is LGHNA and CDR2 is YSLEER. J lost 2 bases, V lost 6 bases, and 10 bases had no gene match. The CDR3 sequence is CASSYHGGEAYEQYF. CDR3 nucleotides: TGCGCCAGCAGTTATCATGGGGGGGAGGCCTACGAGCAGTACTTC.

There are many counts of this clonotype. The rearrangement links TRBV7-8 to TRBJ2-2; 13 bases align to TRBD2. Germline V CDR1 and CDR2: SGHVS, FQNEAQ. V trimming: 5 bases; J trimming: 1 base; junction bases outside the gene matches: 7. The CDR3 contains 18 residues. CDR3 residues: CASSRGTSGTRNTGELFF. DNA for the CDR3: TGTGCCAGCAGCCGGGGGACTAGCGGGACTAGGAACACCGGGGAGCTGTTTTTT.

This clonotype was counted many times. J is TRBJ2-2 and V is TRBV7-2, with D tentatively TRBD1 (6 bases). V gave up 3 bases and J gave up 3 bases, with 11 bases separating them. CDR3 length: 15 residues. Germline V CDR1 and CDR2: SGHTA, FQGNSA. CDR3 residues: CASSFRTADTGELFF. The CDR3 nucleotides are TGTGCCAGCAGCTTTCGGACAGCTGACACCGGGGAGCTGTTTTTT.

This chain uses TRBV30 with TRBJ2-5, with 12 bases identical to TRBD2. Per the germline V gene, CDR1 is GTSNPN and CDR2 is SVGIG (reference sequence). With V trimmed by 2 bases and J by 0 bases, 1 base remained unmatched. The CDR3 length is 15 residues. Here the CDR3 reads CAWSLAGGYQETQYF. Here the CDR3 DNA reads TGTGCCTGGAGTCTAGCGGGAGGGTACCAAGAGACCCAGTACTTC.

This clonotype came up a few times. The chain carries TRBV5-6 and TRBJ2-1; maybe TRBD2 (6 bases). The ends were cut back, 0 bases at V and 9 bases at J, with 16 bases in the middle. Germline CDR1 is SGHDT and CDR2 is YYEEEE. This CDR3 contains 15 residues. The CDR3 loop reads CASSLGIADFSEQFF. CDR3 coding DNA: TGTGCCAGCAGCTTGGGTATAGCGGATTTTAGTGAGCAGTTCTTC.